This T cell receptor beta chain stems from a study of STAT5B mutations in CD4+ large granular lymphocyte leukemia. The overall study: Among healthy controls, a particular HLA allele went with more CDR3 'QG' motifs. Study-wide findings and caveats: Top patient clones used TRBV06 genes more often: 8/27 versus 2/35 in controls. Data were not HLA-matched across samples.

As concerns this clone: Its specificity is not known.

The protocol was immunoSEQ multiplex PCR, while the TCRdb copy is restricted to in-frame clones and leaves out a portion. The repertoire holds around 21,000 clones, with 70% to 85% as singletons. The CDR3 length is 14 residues. Per the germline V gene, CDR1 is SGHRS and CDR2 is YFSETQ. The V end was cut by 1 base, the J end by 3 bases, with 10 bases between. This receptor was taken from a human donor in good health. Sequenced sample: CD4+ T cells from blood buffy coats. The gene calls are TRBV5-1 and TRBJ2-5; D gene unclear. As DNA, the CDR3 is TGCGCCAGCAGCTTGTCCGGTAATAAAGAGACCCAGTACTTC. Translating it yields CASSLSGNKETQYF.